The following is a T cell receptor (beta chain) sequence with its context. The count of this clone is one. Its antigen is not yet known. Per-base quality was not reported, and no clone a single base away is much larger than it. Read against the paper, the sample's time point label means: about 28 days (+/-7) after the second vaccine dose. AZD1222 recipients whose second dose came at about 4 weeks and those whose second dose came at about 12 weeks were combined into one group, since spike-specific TCR depth and breadth did not differ between the two schedules. Vaccinee samples came from UK trials COV001 and COV002, including a single-blind randomized controlled phase 2/3 trial of AZD1222 (ChAdOx1 nCoV-19) in healthy adults. For TCRbeta chain sequencing, PBMC samples from trial participants were taken at day 0 and at day 28 after the second dose. The CDR3 regions of human TCRbeta chains were analyzed by immunosequencing. In the authors' own workflow: TCRs in the repertoires were matched against a reference library of SARS-CoV-2-specific TCRs that had been generated with the MIRA antigen-specificity platform. Breadth was defined as the fraction of unique TCRs that were SARS-CoV-2-associated. Depth was defined as the fraction of total T cells that were SARS-CoV-2-associated. Using the MIRA data, each spike-specific TCR was assigned both to the spike region to which the TCR was reactive and to a CD4 or CD8 class. Log10-transformed breadth and depth values were compared by one-way ANOVA with Sidak's multiple comparisons tests. This immuneACCESS table, as held by TCRdb, lists in-frame sequences with V and J called but not all clones. Of the missing ones, under half trace to an unresolved V gene in checked studies; the others have no known cause. D and trimming come from the DNA, and the V and J calls and clone size come from that table. The sample table contains approximately 110,000 clones; only one count was recorded for about 92% of them. About 8% of the sample is in the top ten clones.

From cysteine to phenylalanine, the CDR3 is 13 amino acids long. Only the CDR3 region is kept as DNA, spanning 39 bases read in frame from base 1. V loses 3 bases, J loses 2 bases, and the germline ends lie 8 bases apart. The germline V gene encodes CDR1 DFQATT and CDR2 SNEGSKA (reference sequence). This specimen comes from a study of T cell responses to AZD1222 COVID-19 vaccine (dated by TCRdb to the early 2020s). For the wider study: A total of approximately 230 trial participants underwent TCR sequencing, of whom nearly 210 received two doses of AZD1222 and roughly 25 received two doses of the MenACWY control vaccine. Enrollment into the trials was organized by age into subgroups of 18-55, 56-69 and 70-plus years, and those subgroups contained 148, 28 and 57 TCR-sequenced participants, respectively. The investigation overall reported the following: No day 14 peak-response samples were available, so repertoires were characterized only after the peak T cell response. Participants were mostly white British, with more females than males. The authors suggested clonal diversity may have been underestimated. Vaccine-associated CD4 TCRs spanned the whole spike protein, with dominant responses in regions 160-218 and 743-854. Conclusions about previously exposed vaccinees were limited because only a handful of AZD1222 recipients were SARS-CoV-2 seropositive at baseline. In the small 56-69-year group, the increase in depth fell short of significance, most likely because of low power. After two AZD1222 doses, spike-specific TCR breadth and depth were significantly higher than at day 0 and than in MenACWY recipients. Reportedly, close to half of the unique spike-specific TCRs recognized epitopes lying outside the regions that are mutated in the B.1.351 and B.1.1.7 variants.

This specimen was peripheral blood, taken 28 days after the second AZD1222 dose. The TCR comes from an adult who received the AZD1222 COVID-19 vaccine. The chain was built from TRBV20-1 and TRBJ1-5; the best D guess is TRBD1, with 5 bases matching. The DNA sequence reads TGCAGTGCTAGTGAAGGGGGCAATCAGCCCCAGCATTTT. The resulting protein is CSASEGGNQPQHF.